This T cell receptor beta chain is from a study of T cells in Graves' hyperthyroidism and ophthalmopathy. General study points: With a median lead of 6.5 months before onset, the model predicted ophthalmopathy.

CDR3 length equals 15 residues. In germline, CDR1 is DFQATT, CDR2 SNEGSKA (reference sequence). V lost 6 bases to trimming and J lost 3 bases; unmatched junction nucleotides: 10. Amplified regions were TCR beta CDR3 sequences from RNA transcripts. First-round RT-PCR with HTBI primers amplified the TCR CDR3 region. TCRdb re-analysed the multiplex PCR reads in MiXCR, keeping a single row per CDR3 protein. Among about 300,000 distinct CDR3 sequences listed, 12% to 15% were seen once. The table lists this clonotype with many counts. Antigen specificity is unknown. Clinical symptoms, serum thyroxine, TRAb, thyroid ultrasound and orbital computed tomography established diagnosis.

The sample consisted of blood. The sequence was collected from a woman aged 40 to 49 with Graves' hyperthyroidism. This rearrangement joins TRBV20-1 to TRBJ1-1; 10 nucleotides match TRBD1. The CDR3 DNA follows: TGCAGTGCCAGGGACAGGGGAGGAGACGACACTGAAGCTTTCTTT. Translation gives CSARDRGGDDTEAFF.